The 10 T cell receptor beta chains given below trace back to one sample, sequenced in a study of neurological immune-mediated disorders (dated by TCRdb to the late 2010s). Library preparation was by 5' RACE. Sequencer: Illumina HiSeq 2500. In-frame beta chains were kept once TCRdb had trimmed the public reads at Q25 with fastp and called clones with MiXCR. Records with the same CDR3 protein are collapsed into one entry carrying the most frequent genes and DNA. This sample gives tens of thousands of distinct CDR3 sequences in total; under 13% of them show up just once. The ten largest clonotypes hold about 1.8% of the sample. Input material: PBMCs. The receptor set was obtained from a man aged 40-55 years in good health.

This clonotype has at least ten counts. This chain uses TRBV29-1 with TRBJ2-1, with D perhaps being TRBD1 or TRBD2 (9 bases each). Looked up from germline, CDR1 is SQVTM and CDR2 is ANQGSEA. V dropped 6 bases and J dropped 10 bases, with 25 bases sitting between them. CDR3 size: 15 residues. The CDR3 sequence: CSVAGGTGWLAEQFF. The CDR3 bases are TGCAGCGTGGCGGGGGGGACAGGGTGGCTAGCGGAGCAGTTCTTC.

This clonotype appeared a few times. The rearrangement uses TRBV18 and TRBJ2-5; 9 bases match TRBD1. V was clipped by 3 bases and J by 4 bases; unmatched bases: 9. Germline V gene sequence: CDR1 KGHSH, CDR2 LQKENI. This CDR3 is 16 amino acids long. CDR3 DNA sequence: TGTGCCAGCTCACCTCTCCGGGACAGGGAAGGAGAGACCCAGTACTTC. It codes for CASSPLRDREGETQYF. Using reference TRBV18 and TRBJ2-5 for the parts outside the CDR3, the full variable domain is NAGVMQNPRHLVRRRGQEARLRCSPMKGHSHVYWYRQLPEEGLKFMVYLQKENIIDESGMPKERFSAEFPKEGPSILRIQQVVRGDSAAYFCASSPLRDREGETQYFGPGTRLLVL.

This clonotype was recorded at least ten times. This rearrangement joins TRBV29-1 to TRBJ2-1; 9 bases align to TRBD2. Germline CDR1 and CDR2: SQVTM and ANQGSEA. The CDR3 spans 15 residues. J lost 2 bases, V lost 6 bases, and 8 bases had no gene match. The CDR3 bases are TGCAGCGTGGACCAGACTAGCGGTACCTACAATGAGCAGTTCTTC. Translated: CSVDQTSGTYNEQFF.

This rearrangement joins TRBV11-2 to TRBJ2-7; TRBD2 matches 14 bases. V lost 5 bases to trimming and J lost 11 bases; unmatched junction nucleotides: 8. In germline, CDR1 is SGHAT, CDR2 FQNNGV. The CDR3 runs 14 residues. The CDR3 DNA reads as TGTGCCAGCAGCCGGGGACTAGCGGGAGCGAGGGAGTACTTC. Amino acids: CASSRGLAGAREYF.

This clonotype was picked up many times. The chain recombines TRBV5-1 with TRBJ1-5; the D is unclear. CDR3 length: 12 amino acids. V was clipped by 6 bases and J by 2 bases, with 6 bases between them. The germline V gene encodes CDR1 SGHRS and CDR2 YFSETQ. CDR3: CASIGGNQPQHF. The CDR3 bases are TGCGCCAGCATTGGGGGCAATCAGCCCCAGCATTTT.

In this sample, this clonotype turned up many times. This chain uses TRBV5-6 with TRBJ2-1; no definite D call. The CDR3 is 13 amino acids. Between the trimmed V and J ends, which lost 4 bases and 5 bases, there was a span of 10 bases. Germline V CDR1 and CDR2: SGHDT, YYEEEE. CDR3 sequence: CASSGLPDNEQFF. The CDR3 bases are TGTGCCAGCAGCGGGTTACCAGACAATGAGCAGTTCTTC.

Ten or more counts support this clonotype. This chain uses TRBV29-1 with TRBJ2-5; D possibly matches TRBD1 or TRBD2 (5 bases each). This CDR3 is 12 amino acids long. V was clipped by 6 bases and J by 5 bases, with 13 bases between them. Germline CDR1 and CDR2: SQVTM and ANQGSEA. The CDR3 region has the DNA TGCAGCGTCACCAACGGGGCCGAGACCCAGTACTTC. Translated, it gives CSVTNGAETQYF.

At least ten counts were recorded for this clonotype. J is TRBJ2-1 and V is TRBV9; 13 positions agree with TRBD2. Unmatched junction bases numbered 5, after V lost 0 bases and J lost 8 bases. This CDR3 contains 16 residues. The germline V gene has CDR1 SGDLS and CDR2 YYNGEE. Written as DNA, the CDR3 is TGTGCCAGCAGCGTAGCCCTACTAGCGGGAGGGCATGAGCAGTTCTTC. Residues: CASSVALLAGGHEQFF.

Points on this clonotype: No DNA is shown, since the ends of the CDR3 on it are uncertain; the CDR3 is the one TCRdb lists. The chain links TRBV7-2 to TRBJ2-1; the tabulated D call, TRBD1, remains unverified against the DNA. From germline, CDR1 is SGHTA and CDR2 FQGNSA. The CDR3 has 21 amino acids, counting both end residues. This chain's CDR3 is CASSFYICSARSHRVRDEQFF.

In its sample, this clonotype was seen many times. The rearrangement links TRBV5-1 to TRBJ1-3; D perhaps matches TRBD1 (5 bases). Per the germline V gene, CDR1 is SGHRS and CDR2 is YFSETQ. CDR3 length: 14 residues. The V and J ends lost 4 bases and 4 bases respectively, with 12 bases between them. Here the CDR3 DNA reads TGCGCCAGCAGCCCCAGGGAACCCGGAAACACCATATATTTT. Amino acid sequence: CASSPREPGNTIYF. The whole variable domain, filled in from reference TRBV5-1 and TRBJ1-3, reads KAGVTQTPRYLIKTRGQQVTLSCSPISGHRSVSWYQQTPGQGLQFLFEYFSETQRNKGNFPGRFSGRQFSNSRSEMNVSTLELGDSALYLCASSPREPGNTIYFGEGSWLTVV.